This record looks at one TCR beta chain sequence and its context. Its antigen is not known. At one end, the junction sequence differs from germline, possibly due to a read error. From germline, CDR1 is PRHDT and CDR2 FYEKMQ (reference sequence). This CDR3 comprises 17 residues. Extraction of RNA together with DNA used about 18-30 mg of unsorted bulk tissue. Samples were taken from five separate regions (per tumor). TCR beta cDNA was reverse-transcribed from approximately 0.45 ug of total RNA. The reaction used a constant-region primer and ProtoScript II reverse transcriptase. Slightly modified ARM-PCR, run as three nested multiplex PCR rounds, produced the TCR beta libraries. The two initial PCR rounds, around 11 cycles each, used TRBV1-TRBV30 forward and C-beta reverse primers. MiXCR was run by TCRdb on the multiplex PCR reads, yielding one entry per CDR3 protein. The sample holds about 23,000 distinct CDR3 sequences, about 74% seen once.

These data belong to a study of tumor-infiltrating lymphocytes in primary liver carcinoma. Study-wide context: All patients, whether men or women, fell within 30 to 69 years of age.

Overall study results and limits: Lesser overlap characterized tumor-adjacent and tumor-blood pairs relative to tumor region pairs. Relative to blood, tumors carried a significantly larger fraction of the repertoire in their top 250 clones (p = 0.039).

What was sequenced was liver tumor tissue from sampling region 5. Specified subset: tumor region T5, tumor centre. V and J are TRBV13 and TRBJ1-1; D is perhaps TRBD1 (6 bases). This TCR came from a woman aged 25 to 39 with primary liver carcinoma and hepatitis B virus infection. CDR3 DNA sequence: TGTGCCAGCAGCCTAGGAGGGTTTGATATTGGGGGCACTGAAGCTTTCTTC. This codes for CASSLGGFDIGGTEAFF.